The 12 T cell receptor beta chains below come from one sample, sequenced in a study of CD8+ T cells in alopecia areata. Reverse transcribed after extraction, RNA yielded cDNA as the sequencing template. Only in-frame clones appear in the TCRdb table, and some are missing; sequencing was by immunoSEQ multiplex PCR. The sample records fewer than 350,000 clones, roughly 64% being singletons. As to treatment: oral pan-JAK inhibitor, 5-10 mg twice daily. The source was CD4+ T cells sorted from blood, collected at week 24, from a patient treated with tofacitinib. The receptors were gathered from a human donor with alopecia areata.

The chain uses TRBV4-3 and TRBJ2-5; perhaps TRBD1 as D (6 bases). There are 13 residues in the CDR3. Germline-derived CDR1 and CDR2 are LGHNA and YSLEER. Trimming shortened V by 3 bases and J by 5 bases, and 10 bases separated the two germline ends. The CDR3 sequence is CASSQTTGETQYF. Written as DNA, the CDR3 is TGCGCCAGCAGCCAGACCACAGGGGAGACCCAGTACTTC.

V and J are TRBV10-3 and TRBJ2-5; 8 bases are a match to TRBD2. This CDR3 is built from 13 residues. The V gene end was trimmed by 5 bases and the J gene end by 4 bases; junction bases not matched to a gene: 3. Per the germline V gene, CDR1 is ENHRY and CDR2 is SYGVKD. CDR3 in amino acids: CAISSGGRETQYF. The CDR3 coding sequence is TGTGCCATCAGTTCGGGGGGGAGAGAGACCCAGTACTTC.

DNA for the CDR3: TGTGCCAGCAGTCAAGTAAGCGACGAAGCTTTCTTT. Its translation: CASSQVSDEAFF. The chain links TRBV6-6 to TRBJ1-1; no reliable D call. Per germline, CDR1 MNHNY and CDR2 SVGAGI (reference sequence). CDR3 length: 12 amino acids. The ends were cut back, 5 bases at V and 8 bases at J, with 12 bases in the middle.

The chain joins TRBV4-1 to TRBJ2-3; 7 nucleotides line up with TRBD1. Germline V lookup: CDR1 MGHRA, CDR2 YSYEKL. V lost 2 bases and J lost 0; bases outside the gene matches: 2. The CDR3 has 15 amino acids. The CDR3 DNA reads TGCGCCAGCAGCCAACCGACAGGGAGCACAGATACGCAGTATTTT. Amino acid sequence: CASSQPTGSTDTQYF.

This clone appeared a single time. The chain is built from TRBV30 and TRBJ2-7; D is possibly TRBD2 (6 bases). This CDR3 is built from 14 residues. From germline, CDR1 is GTSNPN and CDR2 SVGIG (reference sequence). The V end lost 1 base, the J end lost 5 bases, and 15 bases lay between the germline ends. The CDR3 DNA follows: TGTGCCTGGAGTGCGGAGGGGAAGGACCACGAGCAGTACTTC. As protein: CAWSAEGKDHEQYF.

V usage is TRBV11-2 and J usage is TRBJ2-7, with D possibly matching TRBD2 (5 bases). This CDR3 has 13 residues. Germline V gene data show CDR1 as SGHAT and CDR2 as FQNNGV. V was cut by 0 bases and J by 5 bases, with 8 bases left in between. The chain's CDR3 is CASSLDLGDEQYF. The CDR3 nucleotides read TGTGCCAGCAGCTTAGATCTCGGGGACGAGCAGTACTTC.

This clone has only a few counts. The chain uses TRBV7-2 and TRBJ1-4; D is ambiguous. Trimming removed 2 bases at V and 0 bases at J, with 1 base between. Germline V gives CDR1 SGHTA, CDR2 FQGNSA. CDR3 length equals 13 residues. The CDR3, as DNA: TGTGCCAGCAGCTTATCAACTAATGAAAAACTGTTTTTT. Translating gives CASSLSTNEKLFF.

In nucleotides, the CDR3 is TGTGCCACCAGCTGGGGGGGCGAGCAGTTCTTC. Translation: CATSWGGEQFF. This chain joins TRBV15 and TRBJ2-1; possibly TRBD2 for D (7 bases). The CDR3 contains 11 residues. Deletions cut 5 bases from V and 10 bases from J, with 9 bases between. The germline gives CDR1 LNHNV, CDR2 YYDKDF (reference sequence).

The gene calls are TRBV4-1 and TRBJ1-5; D ambiguous. The CDR3 runs 15 residues. V was cut by 0 bases and J by 2 bases, with 8 bases left in between. Germline CDR1 MGHRA, CDR2 YSYEKL. In DNA, the CDR3 is TGCGCCAGCAGCCAAGAGAGGGTAGGCAATCAGCCCCAGCATTTT. This gives the protein CASSQERVGNQPQHF.

This clone was seen only once. This chain joins TRBV5-1 and TRBJ1-2; 8 bases match TRBD1. This CDR3 comprises 15 residues. V shed 1 base, J shed 3 bases, and the junction held 5 bases outside the gene matches. Germline CDR1 is SGHRS and CDR2 is YFSETQ. CDR3 DNA sequence: TGCGCCAGCAGCTTGTCATCAGGGGGCCACTATGGCTACACCTTC. It yields the protein CASSLSSGGHYGYTF. Full variable domain (rest looked up from reference TRBV5-1 and TRBJ1-2): KAGVTQTPRYLIKTRGQQVTLSCSPISGHRSVSWYQQTPGQGLQFLFEYFSETQRNKGNFPGRFSGRQFSNSRSEMNVSTLELGDSALYLCASSLSSGGHYGYTFGSGTRLTVV.

The chain recombines TRBV7-9 with TRBJ1-3; D remains ambiguous. The CDR3 loop spans 16 amino acids. Trimming removed 1 base from V and 6 bases from J, with 16 bases in between. CDR1 is SEHNR, CDR2 FQNEAQ, per germline (reference sequence). CDR3 sequence: CASSLDRPSPENTIYF. The CDR3 bases are TGTGCCAGCAGCTTAGATCGGCCGAGTCCTGAAAACACCATATATTTT.

As to this clone: Other nucleotide sequences in the sample specify the same CDR3. The chain couples TRBV29-1 to TRBJ2-7; D is unclear. The V gene lost 4 bases and the J gene lost 2 bases, with 9 bases spanning the gap. CDR1 and CDR2 from the germline V gene are SQVTM and ANQGSEA. The CDR3 extends over 12 amino acids. CDR3 in amino acids: CSVAGTAYEQYF. The CDR3 nucleotides are TGCAGCGTTGCCGGCACAGCCTACGAGCAGTACTTC.